The 26 T cell receptor beta chains given below trace back to one sample, sequenced in a study of T cell changes during pregnancy in multiple sclerosis. Profiled with immunoSEQ multiplex PCR; TCRdb holds only in-frame clones, not every one. The table includes around 92,000 clones, about 93% detected once. The specimen was peripheral blood, collected after pregnancy. Receptor source: a female donor with multiple sclerosis, enrolled in a pregnancy study.

This chain links TRBV5-4 with TRBJ1-1; no reliable D call. This CDR3 region has 14 residues. V lost 5 bases and J 3 bases, leaving 14 bases between the germline ends. Germline V gene lookup returns CDR1 SGHNT and CDR2 YYREEE (reference sequence). The CDR3 loop is CASRRAPRDTEAFF. The CDR3 coding sequence is TGTGCCAGCAGGAGGGCCCCCCGCGACACTGAAGCTTTCTTT.

The CDR3 loop reads CASSSPKGARAVAFF. The CDR3 region has the DNA TGTGCCAGCAGCTCGCCCAAGGGGGCGCGAGCTGTAGCTTTCTTT. The J gene is TRBJ1-1, the V gene TRBV11-2; 7 positions match TRBD1. CDR1 SGHAT and CDR2 FQNNGV come from the germline V gene. The CDR3 is 15 residues long. The trim removed 4 bases at V and 10 bases at J, leaving 15 bases unmatched.

This clone was seen just once. The genes are TRBV4-2 and TRBJ2-2; 7 bases are a match to TRBD2. The ends lost 1 base at V and 4 bases at J; junction bases unmatched: 9. CDR1 LGHNA and CDR2 YNFKEQ come from the germline V gene. This CDR3 is built from 17 residues. This CDR3 is CASSQAGGSDGTGELFF. CDR3 DNA: TGTGCCAGCAGCCAAGCCGGCGGGAGTGATGGCACCGGGGAGCTGTTTTTT.

The rearrangement joins TRBV5-6 to TRBJ2-1, with 9 bases that match TRBD1. This CDR3 is 14 amino acids long. Germline CDR1 SGHDT, CDR2 YYEEEE. V lost 2 bases, J lost 6 bases, and 3 bases stayed unmatched. The chain's CDR3 is CASSFWTGVNEQFF. CDR3 DNA: TGTGCCAGCAGCTTCTGGACAGGGGTCAATGAGCAGTTCTTC.

This rearrangement joins TRBV6-5 to TRBJ2-7, with TRBD2 matching over 9 bases. Germline assignment: CDR1 MNHEY and CDR2 SVGAGI. J was trimmed by 3 bases and V by 0 bases; bases with no gene match: 3. The CDR3 spans 15 residues. The CDR3 loop reads CASSYSVSGSYEQYF. The CDR3 DNA reads TGTGCCAGCAGTTACTCAGTTAGCGGGAGCTACGAGCAGTACTTC.

The chain couples TRBV6-1 to TRBJ2-3; 10 bases align to TRBD1. Germline assignment: CDR1 MNHNS and CDR2 SASEGT. V lost 4 bases to trimming and J lost 4 bases; unmatched junction nucleotides: 5. CDR3 length: 15 amino acids. CDR3 residues: CASSADRGRPDTQYF. For the CDR3, the DNA is TGTGCCAGCAGTGCTGACAGGGGGCGACCAGATACGCAGTATTTT.

This clone was observed a single time. The chain recombines TRBV5-1 with TRBJ2-1; 11 bases fit TRBD2. This CDR3 is 13 amino acids long. Per the germline V gene, CDR1 is SGHRS and CDR2 is YFSETQ. V shed 3 bases and J 9 bases; nucleotides not matched to a gene: 2. CDR3 sequence (DNA): TGCGCCAGCAGCTATAGCGGGAGGGCTGAGCAGTTCTTC. Protein: CASSYSGRAEQFF.

The V call is TRBV25-1, the J call TRBJ1-5, with TRBD1 as a possible D gene (5 bases). There are 15 residues in the CDR3. Per germline, CDR1 MGHDK and CDR2 SYGVNS. The V and J ends lost 3 bases and 1 base respectively, with 10 bases between them. CDR3 amino acids: CASSEGGRSNQPQHF. The CDR3 region has the DNA TGTGCCAGCAGTGAGGGGGGTAGGAGCAATCAGCCCCAGCATTTT.

The chain recombines TRBV27 with TRBJ2-7; perhaps TRBD2 as D (5 bases). Germline CDR1 MNHEY, CDR2 SMNVEV (reference sequence). The CDR3 length is 14 residues. Trimming stripped 3 bases from V and 2 bases from J, with 11 bases between. The CDR3 DNA reads TGTGCCAGCAGTTTCGGACTGGACGCCTACGAGCAGTACTTC. This gives the protein CASSFGLDAYEQYF.

The rearrangement links TRBV7-8 to TRBJ2-1; possibly TRBD2 for D (6 bases). Looked up from germline, CDR1 is SGHVS and CDR2 is FQNEAQ. The CDR3 has 19 residues. V was trimmed by 7 bases and J by 2 bases, leaving 27 bases between them. Written as DNA, the CDR3 is TGTGCCAGCACCTTTCGGCGGGCCCCCACTAGCAGAGCCTACAATGAGCAGTTCTTC. This codes for CASTFRRAPTSRAYNEQFF.

The genes are TRBV4-1 and TRBJ1-1; D possibly corresponds to TRBD1 (6 bases). The ends were cut back, 0 bases at V and 1 base at J, with 12 bases in the middle. CDR3 length equals 16 residues. Per germline, CDR1 MGHRA and CDR2 YSYEKL. CDR3 residues: CASSQDQTGRNTEAFF. CDR3 coding DNA: TGCGCCAGCAGCCAAGATCAGACAGGCAGGAACACTGAAGCTTTCTTT.

The rearrangement links TRBV6-4 to TRBJ1-5, with unresolved D. The germline V gene encodes CDR1 MRHNA and CDR2 SNTAGT. CDR3 length: 14 amino acids. Trimming removed 0 bases from V and 6 bases from J, with 9 bases in between. The DNA for the CDR3 is TGTGCCAGCAGTGACTCGCCCGGGAGTCAGCCCCAGCATTTT. It specifies CASSDSPGSQPQHF.

This chain joins TRBV9 and TRBJ2-7; D perhaps matches TRBD2 (6 bases). Germline assignment: CDR1 SGDLS and CDR2 YYNGEE. Trimming removed 1 base from V and 5 bases from J, with 19 bases in between. This CDR3 spans 16 amino acids. The DNA of the CDR3 is TGTGCCAGCAGCGTAAGGGGTGGAGGGGACGCGAACGAGCAGTACTTC. It translates to CASSVRGGGDANEQYF.

In its sample, this clone was seen once. Its ends do not fully match the called genes, so a read error is possible. The CDR3 DNA sequence: TGTGCCAGCAGCATAGCGGGAGGGACTACCTACGAGCAGTACTTC. It encodes CASSIAGGTTYEQYF. This chain joins TRBV7-8 and TRBJ2-7, with 11 nucleotides matching TRBD2. Germline V lookup: CDR1 SGHVS, CDR2 FQNEAQ. This CDR3 has 15 amino acids.

The rearrangement joins TRBV5-6 to TRBJ2-1; a possible D gene is TRBD1 (6 bases). Germline V lookup: CDR1 SGHDT, CDR2 YYEEEE. Trimming removed 2 bases from V and 8 bases from J, with 20 bases in between. This CDR3 has 16 residues. The CDR3: CASSFGRGRGNDEQFF. The CDR3 DNA reads as TGTGCCAGCAGCTTTGGCAGGGGAAGAGGTAACGATGAGCAGTTCTTC.

The chain recombines TRBV9 with TRBJ1-1, with 10 bases identical to TRBD1. Germline V CDR1 and CDR2: SGDLS, YYNGEE. The CDR3 sequence is 17 residues long. The junction had 9 bases not matched to a gene; V was cut back by 0 bases and J by 4 bases. The CDR3 region has the DNA TGTGCCAGCAGCGTAGACCGTGACAGGGGGCGCCTCACTGAAGCTTTCTTT. It codes for CASSVDRDRGRLTEAFF.

V gene TRBV5-8 combines with J gene TRBJ1-5; no firm D call. From germline, CDR1 is SGHTS and CDR2 YDEGEE. This CDR3 comprises 12 residues. The ends were cut back, 5 bases at V and 0 bases at J, with 3 bases in the middle. This CDR3 is CASRYSNQPQHF. CDR3 DNA sequence: TGTGCCAGCAGGTATAGCAATCAGCCCCAGCATTTT.

The V and J genes are TRBV27 and TRBJ2-7; 10 bases agree with TRBD2. Per the germline V gene, CDR1 is MNHEY and CDR2 is SMNVEV (reference sequence). CDR3 size: 17 residues. V gave up 2 bases and J gave up 5 bases; unmatched junction bases: 12. The CDR3 reads CASSLRGSGRASDEQYF. CDR3 DNA sequence: TGTGCCAGCAGTTTACGGGGAAGCGGGAGGGCCAGCGACGAGCAGTACTTC.

The rearrangement uses TRBV9 and TRBJ1-2; D gene unclear. The CDR3 has 13 amino acids. Between the trimmed V and J ends, which lost 0 bases and 4 bases, there was a span of 7 bases. CDR1 is SGDLS, CDR2 YYNGEE, per germline. The CDR3 nucleotides are TGTGCCAGCAGCGTAGAACAGCTCTATGGCTACACCTTC. The encoded protein is CASSVEQLYGYTF. Supplemented by reference TRBV9 and TRBJ1-2, the full variable domain reads DSGVTQTPKHLITATGQRVTLRCSPRSGDLSVYWYQQSLDQGLQFLIQYYNGEERAKGNILERFSAQQFPDLHSELNLSSLELGDSALYFCASSVEQLYGYTFGSGTRLTVV.

The chain has TRBV7-9 and TRBJ1-1, with 8 nucleotides matching TRBD1. Per the germline V gene, CDR1 is SEHNR and CDR2 is FQNEAQ (reference sequence). This CDR3 has 15 residues. J lost 4 bases, V lost 2 bases, and 6 bases had no gene match. Here the CDR3 DNA reads TGTGCCAGCAGCTTATCCCAGGGGGCGCGCACTGAAGCTTTCTTT. It specifies CASSLSQGARTEAFF.

The chain employs TRBV7-3 and TRBJ2-7; 9 nucleotides agree with TRBD2. This CDR3 is 15 amino acids long. V dropped 2 bases and J dropped 2; count of bases not matched to a gene: 4. Germline CDR1 reads SGHTA; CDR2 reads FQGTGA. The chain's CDR3 is CASSLLAGDAYEQYF. The CDR3 DNA follows: TGTGCCAGCAGCTTATTAGCGGGAGACGCCTACGAGCAGTACTTC.

CDR3 nucleotide sequence: TGTGCCACCAGCAGAGATAGTACTAGCGGGAGGGATGAGCAGTTCTTC. Protein sequence: CATSRDSTSGRDEQFF. The rearrangement links TRBV15 to TRBJ2-1; 13 bases are a match to TRBD2. The junction had 4 bases not matched to a gene; V was cut back by 0 bases and J by 8 bases. The CDR3 loop spans 16 amino acids. Germline CDR1 and CDR2: LNHNV and YYDKDF (reference sequence).

The chain joins TRBV2 to TRBJ2-1; 7 bases are a match to TRBD1. V dropped 5 bases and J dropped 9; count of bases not matched to a gene: 13. This CDR3 region has 15 residues. The germline V gene encodes CDR1 SNHLY and CDR2 FYNNEI. CDR3 sequence (DNA): TGTGCCAGCAGTATCCGGGACCCCAGGGGGAGTGAGCAGTTCTTC. It yields the protein CASSIRDPRGSEQFF.

This sequence joins TRBV7-8 and TRBJ2-1, with TRBD1 matching 9 bases. Trimming removed 1 base from V and 1 base from J; junction bases left unmatched: 5. Germline loops: CDR1 SGHVS, CDR2 FQNEAQ. CDR3 size: 17 residues. As DNA, the CDR3 is TGTGCCAGCAGCTTAGGGACAGGGGACTCTTCCTACAATGAGCAGTTCTTC. This gives the protein CASSLGTGDSSYNEQFF.

This clone appeared a single time. J is TRBJ2-7 and V is TRBV28; D is perhaps TRBD2 (6 bases). Germline CDR1 MDHEN, CDR2 SYDVKM. The V gene lost 2 bases and the J gene lost 1 base, with 15 bases spanning the gap. The CDR3 runs 16 residues. DNA for the CDR3: TGTGCCAGCAGTTTAGTCGGGGGTCCTTTTTCCTACGAGCAGTACTTC. Encoded protein: CASSLVGGPFSYEQYF.

The chain links TRBV4-1 to TRBJ2-1, with D possibly matching TRBD1 (5 bases). CDR1 is MGHRA, CDR2 YSYEKL, per germline. The CDR3 consists of 15 residues. V was shortened by 0 bases and J by 5 bases, with 11 bases between the two germline ends. CDR3 sequence (DNA): TGCGCCAGCAGCCAAGACCCGGCCAGGGACAATGAGCAGTTCTTC. Translating it yields CASSQDPARDNEQFF.